This entry lists 21 T cell receptor beta chains sequenced from one sample in a study of T cell responses to AZD1222 COVID-19 vaccine. Using immunoSEQ multiplex PCR, the repertoire was profiled, and TCRdb retains in-frame clones only, with some absent. Of some 130,000 clones listed, over 75% are singletons. Sample: peripheral blood, taken on day 0 of AZD1222 vaccination. Every receptor here comes from an adult in good health.

The chain links TRBV2 to TRBJ2-5; 11 bases are shared with TRBD2. This CDR3 region has 15 residues. Losses at the gene ends were 2 bases for V and 6 bases for J; bases not matched to a gene: 5. From germline, CDR1 is SNHLY and CDR2 FYNNEI. CDR3 residues: CASSERTSGGKTQYF. The CDR3 bases are TGTGCCAGCAGTGAACGAACTAGCGGGGGAAAGACCCAGTACTTC.

The chain couples TRBV7-9 to TRBJ1-3, with D perhaps TRBD1 (5 bases). CDR3 size: 16 residues. Germline lookup yields CDR1 SEHNR and CDR2 FQNEAQ (reference sequence). V dropped 4 bases and J dropped 5 bases, with 18 bases sitting between them. This chain's CDR3 is CASSSGRGKVRNTIYF. The CDR3 DNA follows: TGTGCCAGCAGCTCGGGACGCGGGAAAGTTAGAAACACCATATATTTT.

The chain recombines TRBV6-5 with TRBJ1-1; 7 bases align to TRBD1. Germline CDR1 MNHEY, CDR2 SVGAGI. The length of the CDR3 is 14 residues. V dropped 2 bases and J dropped 5; count of bases not matched to a gene: 5. CDR3 sequence (DNA): TGTGCCAGCAGTTACAGGGGACAGAGAACTGAAGCTTTCTTT. The encoded protein is CASSYRGQRTEAFF.

This chain connects TRBV11-2 to TRBJ1-5; tentatively, D is TRBD1 (6 bases). The CDR3 covers 14 residues. V was shortened by 0 bases and J by 5 bases, with 8 bases between the two germline ends. Germline values: CDR1 SGHAT, CDR2 FQNNGV. The CDR3 DNA sequence: TGTGCCAGCAGCTTAGAACAGGGCCATCAGCCCCAGCATTTT. It codes for CASSLEQGHQPQHF.

The rearrangement uses TRBV28 and TRBJ1-5; possibly TRBD1 for D (6 bases). The CDR3 consists of 13 residues. Trimming took off 8 bases at V and 9 bases at J, with 17 bases between the two ends. Germline values: CDR1 MDHEN, CDR2 SYDVKM. The CDR3 coding sequence is TGTGCCAGCCGCCGGACAGCCAGGGGGCCCCAGCATTTT. Amino acids: CASRRTARGPQHF.

The rearrangement links TRBV7-2 to TRBJ1-5; D gene unclear. Germline V gene sequence: CDR1 SGHTA, CDR2 FQGNSA. Trimming took 1 base from V and 7 from J, leaving 8 bases between them. The CDR3 runs 13 residues. For the CDR3, the DNA is TGTGCCAGCAGCTTAGTGACCGAACAGCCCCAGCATTTT. This sequence encodes CASSLVTEQPQHF.

The table lists this clone with a count of one. The chain is built from TRBV6-5 and TRBJ1-1, with D unresolved. This CDR3 has 14 residues. Trimming took 6 bases from V and 2 from J, leaving 13 bases between them. Germline loops: CDR1 MNHEY, CDR2 SVGAGI. CDR3 DNA: TGTGCCAGCAGCCTTTCCAGGAGAAACACTGAAGCTTTCTTT. This translates into CASSLSRRNTEAFF.

The V and J genes are TRBV4-1 and TRBJ2-3; D might be TRBD1 (6 bases). V was clipped by 0 bases and J by 12 bases, with 16 bases between them. The length of the CDR3 is 14 residues. The germline CDR1 and CDR2 sequences are MGHRA and YSYEKL. CDR3 coding DNA: TGCGCCAGCAGCCAAGATGCAGGGACATCATCCCAGTATTTT. This gives the protein CASSQDAGTSSQYF.

V and J are TRBV28 and TRBJ2-1, with unresolved D. V was pared by 5 bases and J by 7 bases, with 3 bases between. Per the germline V gene, CDR1 is MDHEN and CDR2 is SYDVKM. This CDR3 contains 10 residues. Here the CDR3 DNA reads TGTGCCAGCAGTCGGAATGAGCAGTTCTTC. Amino acid sequence: CASSRNEQFF.

This chain links TRBV3-1 (or the pseudogene TRBV3-2) with TRBJ2-2, with 8 bases matching TRBD2. Losses at the gene ends were 4 bases for V and 4 bases for J; bases not matched to a gene: 8. This CDR3 region has 16 residues. Germline-derived CDR1 and CDR2 are LGHDT and YNNKEL (reference sequence). The DNA for the CDR3 is TGTGCCAGCAGCCTTACCGGGACTAGGGTCACCGGGGAGCTGTTTTTT. Its translation: CASSLTGTRVTGELFF.

This clone was counted a few times. The rearrangement joins TRBV5-5 to TRBJ2-1; D gene unclear. From germline, CDR1 is SGHKS and CDR2 YYEKEE (reference sequence). With 3 bases removed from V and 0 bases from J, the gap between germline ends came to 10 bases. The CDR3 sequence is 15 residues long. The CDR3, as DNA: TGTGCCAGCAGCTCGGACGTATCCTCCTACAATGAGCAGTTCTTC. Encoded protein: CASSSDVSSYNEQFF.

The chain combines TRBV3-1 (or the pseudogene TRBV3-2) with TRBJ1-2; the D is unclear. This CDR3 comprises 13 residues. V shed 0 bases and J shed 5 bases, with 7 bases lying between them. Germline V gene data show CDR1 as LGHDT and CDR2 as YNNKEL (reference sequence). The chain's CDR3 is CASSQDVWYGYTF. In DNA form, the CDR3 reads TGTGCCAGCAGCCAAGATGTGTGGTATGGCTACACCTTC.

This chain uses TRBV7-3 with TRBJ1-1; TRBD1 is a possible D gene (6 bases). Trimming cost V 2 bases and J 5 bases, with 15 bases left between them. The CDR3 totals 15 residues. Per germline, CDR1 SGHTA and CDR2 FQGTGA. The CDR3 DNA reads as TGTGCCAGCAGCTTAGGTTGGGGGGCGAGGACTGAAGCTTTCTTT. Translated, it gives CASSLGWGARTEAFF.

This clone has only a few counts. This chain connects TRBV18 to TRBJ1-1; D unclear. Deletions cut 0 bases from V and 5 bases from J, with 13 bases between. The CDR3 is made up of 15 amino acids. Germline CDR1 is KGHSH and CDR2 is LQKENI. The chain's CDR3 is CASSPPTGVGTEAFF. For the CDR3, the DNA is TGTGCCAGCTCACCACCGACCGGGGTAGGGACTGAAGCTTTCTTT.

The rearrangement links TRBV21-1 to TRBJ2-1. TRBV21-1 is shown as a pseudogene. This CDR3 region has 17 residues. The CDR3 DNA reads TGTGCCAGCAGCAACCCCTCTGAGGGGAATACCTGGAATGAGCAGTTCTTC. Residues: CASSNPSEGNTWNEQFF.

The V gene is TRBV27, the J gene TRBJ1-4, with D possibly being TRBD1 (5 bases). Germline V gives CDR1 MNHEY, CDR2 SMNVEV (reference sequence). This CDR3 is built from 15 residues. The V gene lost 6 bases and the J gene lost 7 bases, with 18 bases spanning the gap. CDR3 DNA: TGTGCCAGCAGCCCCGTGAGTGGGGGTCCTGAAAAACTGTTTTTT. Its protein product is CASSPVSGGPEKLFF.

V usage is TRBV19 and J usage is TRBJ2-3; either TRBD1 or TRBD2 may fit D (5 bases each). There are 14 residues in the CDR3. V dropped 6 bases and J dropped 1 base, with 11 bases sitting between them. Germline values: CDR1 LNHDA, CDR2 SQIVND (reference sequence). The CDR3 bases are TGTGCCAGTAGGCCGGGGCTAGGCACAGATACGCAGTATTTT. Translating it yields CASRPGLGTDTQYF.

The V gene is TRBV3-1 (or the pseudogene TRBV3-2), the J gene TRBJ2-5; D is unclear. This CDR3 is 15 amino acids long. Germline V gene lookup returns CDR1 LGHDT and CDR2 YNNKEL (reference sequence). Trimming stripped 3 bases from V and 4 bases from J, with 15 bases between. DNA for the CDR3: TGTGCCAGCAGCCAGAATCTCCGCGGCTCAGAGACCCAGTACTTC. It codes for CASSQNLRGSETQYF.

This chain connects TRBV30 to TRBJ1-5; 9 bases agree with TRBD1. J was trimmed by 4 bases and V by 7 bases; bases with no gene match: 11. The CDR3 extends over 15 amino acids. CDR1 is GTSNPN and CDR2 is SVGIG in the germline V gene (reference sequence). The CDR3 DNA is TGTGCCTCCGACCGAGGACAGGGGATGAATCAGCCCCAGCATTTT. Its protein is CASDRGQGMNQPQHF. Together with reference TRBV30 and TRBJ1-5, the CDR3 gives the full variable domain: SQTIHQWPATLVQPVGSPLSLECTVEGTSNPNLYWYRQAAGRGLQLLFYSVGIGQISSEVPQNLSASRPQDRQFILSSKKLLLSDSGFYLCASDRGQGMNQPQHFGDGTRLSIL.

This chain joins TRBV30 and TRBJ1-4; D is perhaps TRBD1 (5 bases). The CDR3 contains 15 residues. V dropped 2 bases and J dropped 7 bases, with 17 bases sitting between them. From germline, CDR1 is GTSNPN and CDR2 SVGIG (reference sequence). The CDR3 sequence is CAWSPSRVVAEKLFF. The CDR3 DNA is TGTGCCTGGAGTCCTAGCAGGGTGGTTGCTGAAAAACTGTTTTTT.

This chain connects TRBV6-6 to TRBJ2-7, with 9 bases matching TRBD1. The J segment lost 4 bases and the V segment lost 6 bases, leaving 7 bases of the junction unmatched. The germline V gene encodes CDR1 MNHNY and CDR2 SVGAGI (reference sequence). The length of the CDR3 is 14 residues. CDR3 in DNA: TGTGCCAGCAGGGGCGGGACAGGGTTGTACGAGCAGTACTTC. It specifies CASRGGTGLYEQYF.